This T cell receptor beta chain was found in a study of identical twins. With template switching, a universal primer site was added, and the cDNA carried unique molecular identifiers. TCRdb processed the 5' RACE reads anew with MiXCR; each CDR3 protein has one entry. Of about 890,000 distinct CDR3 sequences listed, around an eighth were seen once; the top ten hold 1.5% to 2%. This CDR3 spans 16 amino acids. Looked up from germline, CDR1 is LGHNA and CDR2 is YNFKEQ. The trim removed 7 bases at V and 5 bases at J, leaving 11 bases unmatched. Healthy Caucasians supplied all donations. This clonotype was detected only a few times. This same sample was also taken into another study, of yellow fever vaccine responses in identical twins.

Sequencing was done on a sample of PBMCs. The chain carries TRBV4-2 and TRBJ2-2; 9 bases line up with TRBD2. The source of this sequence is a woman in her late teens or twenties in good health. In DNA, the CDR3 is TGTGCCAGCAACACTCTAGCGGGATCGAGAACCGGGGAGCTGTTTTTT. Residues: CASNTLAGSRTGELFF.